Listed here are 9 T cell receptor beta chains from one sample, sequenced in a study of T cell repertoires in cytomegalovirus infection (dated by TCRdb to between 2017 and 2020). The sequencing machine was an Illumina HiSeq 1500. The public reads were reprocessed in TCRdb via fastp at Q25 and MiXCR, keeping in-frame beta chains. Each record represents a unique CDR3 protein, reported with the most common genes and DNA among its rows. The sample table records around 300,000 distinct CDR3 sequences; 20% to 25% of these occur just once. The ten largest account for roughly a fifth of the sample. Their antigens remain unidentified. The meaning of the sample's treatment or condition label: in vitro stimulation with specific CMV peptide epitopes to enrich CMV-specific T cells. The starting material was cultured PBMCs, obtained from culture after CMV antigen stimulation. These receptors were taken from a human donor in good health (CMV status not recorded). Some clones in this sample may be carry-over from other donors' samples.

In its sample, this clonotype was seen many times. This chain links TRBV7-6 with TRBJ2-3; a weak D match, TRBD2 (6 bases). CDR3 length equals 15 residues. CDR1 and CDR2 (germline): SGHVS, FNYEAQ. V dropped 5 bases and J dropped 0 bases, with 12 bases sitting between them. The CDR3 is CASSETSLSTDTQYF. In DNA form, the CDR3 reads TGTGCCAGCAGCGAAACTAGCTTGAGCACAGATACGCAGTATTTT.

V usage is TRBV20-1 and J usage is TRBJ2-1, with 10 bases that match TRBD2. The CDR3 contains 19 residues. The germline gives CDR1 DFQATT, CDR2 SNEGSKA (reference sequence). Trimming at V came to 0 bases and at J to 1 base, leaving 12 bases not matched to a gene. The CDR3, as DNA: TGCAGTGCTAGAGACCCCGGGACTAGCGAGTTTAGGTCCTACAATGAGCAGTTCTTC. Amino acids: CSARDPGTSEFRSYNEQFF.

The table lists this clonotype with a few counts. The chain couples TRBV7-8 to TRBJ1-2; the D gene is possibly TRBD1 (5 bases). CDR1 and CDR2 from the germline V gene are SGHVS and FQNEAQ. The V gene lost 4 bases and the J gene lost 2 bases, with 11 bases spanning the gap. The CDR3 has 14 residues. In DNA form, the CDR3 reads TGTGCCAGCAGCTCCGGGACGGTGAACTATGGCTACACCTTC. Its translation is CASSSGTVNYGYTF.

CDR3 sequence: CASSVVSGARNEQFF. The CDR3 DNA reads TGTGCCAGCAGCGTAGTCTCCGGGGCCCGCAATGAGCAGTTCTTC. This chain joins TRBV9 and TRBJ2-1; D is perhaps TRBD1 or TRBD2 (5 bases each). The V gene's germline CDR1 is SGDLS and CDR2 YYNGEE. Deletions cut 0 bases from V and 6 bases from J, with 13 bases between. The CDR3 is 15 residues long. The complete variable domain, with remaining parts taken from reference TRBV9 and TRBJ2-1, reads DSGVTQTPKHLITATGQRVTLRCSPRSGDLSVYWYQQSLDQGLQFLIQYYNGEERAKGNILERFSAQQFPDLHSELNLSSLELGDSALYFCASSVVSGARNEQFFGPGTRLTVL.

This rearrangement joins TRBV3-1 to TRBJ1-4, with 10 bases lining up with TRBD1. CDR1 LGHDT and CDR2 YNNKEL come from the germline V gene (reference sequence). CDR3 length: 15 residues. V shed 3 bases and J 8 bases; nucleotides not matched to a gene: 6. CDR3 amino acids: CASSHGTGDEEKLFF. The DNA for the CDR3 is TGTGCCAGCAGCCATGGGACAGGGGACGAAGAAAAACTGTTTTTT.

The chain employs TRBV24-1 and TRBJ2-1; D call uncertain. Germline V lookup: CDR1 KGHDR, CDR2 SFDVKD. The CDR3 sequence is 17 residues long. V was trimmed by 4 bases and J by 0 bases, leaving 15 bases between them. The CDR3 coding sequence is TGTGCCACCAGTGACACGACGTCTCAGAGCTCCTACAATGAGCAGTTCTTC. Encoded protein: CATSDTTSQSSYNEQFF.

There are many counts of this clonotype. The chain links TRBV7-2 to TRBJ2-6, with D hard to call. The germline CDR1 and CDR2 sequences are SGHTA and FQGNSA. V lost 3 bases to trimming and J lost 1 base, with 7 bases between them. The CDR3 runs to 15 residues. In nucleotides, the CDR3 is TGTGCCAGCAGCTTTCCGCTATCTGGGGCCAACGTCCTGACTTTC. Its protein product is CASSFPLSGANVLTF.

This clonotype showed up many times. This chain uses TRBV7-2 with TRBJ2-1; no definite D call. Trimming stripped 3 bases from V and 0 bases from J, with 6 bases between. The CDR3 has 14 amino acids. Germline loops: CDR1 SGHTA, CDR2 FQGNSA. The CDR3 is CASSFLSSYNEQFF. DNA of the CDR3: TGTGCCAGCAGCTTTCTCAGCTCCTACAATGAGCAGTTCTTC.

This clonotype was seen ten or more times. The CDR3 sequence: CASSPQWGATGVYGYTF. DNA for the CDR3: TGTGCCAGCAGCCCTCAGTGGGGGGCGACAGGGGTATATGGCTACACCTTC. This chain uses TRBV7-2 with TRBJ1-2, with 8 bases that match TRBD1. The CDR3 has 17 amino acids. Germline loops: CDR1 SGHTA, CDR2 FQGNSA. The J segment lost 5 bases and the V segment lost 5 bases, leaving 16 bases of the junction unmatched.